A single sample is the source of the 18 T cell receptor beta chains below, sequenced in a study of CD8 T cells in Susac syndrome (dated by TCRdb to between 2018 and 2021). Library preparation was by the immunoSEQ multiplex PCR assay. RNA was extracted using the RNeasy kit, and roughly 0.5 to 1 ug of the RNA was reverse transcribed with random hexamers. The public sequencing data were trimmed at Q25 with fastp and processed into clonotypes with MiXCR by TCRdb, which kept only in-frame beta chains. Duplicate CDR3 protein sequences are folded into a single record with the most common DNA and genes. The sample contains approximately 270,000 distinct CDR3 sequences, 80% to 95% of them found a single time. The top ten hold around 0.07% of the sample. The sequencing sample was made of CD4+ T cells from PBMCs. The origin of the receptors is a human donor with multiple sclerosis.

The chain employs TRBV2 and TRBJ2-3, with 7 bases matching TRBD2. V lost 8 bases to trimming and J lost 4 bases; unmatched junction nucleotides: 9. The CDR3 contains 14 residues. Germline CDR1 is SNHLY and CDR2 is FYNNEI. The CDR3 DNA reads TGTGCCAGCGGGAGGGACGGTGACGCAGATACGCAGTATTTT. It specifies CASGRDGDADTQYF.

V usage is TRBV19 and J usage is TRBJ2-7; TRBD1 agrees at 8 bases. The CDR3 extends over 15 amino acids. Germline-derived CDR1 and CDR2 are LNHDA and SQIVND (reference sequence). V shed 6 bases, J shed 1 base, and the junction held 8 bases outside the gene matches. The CDR3 protein is CASRHRDRRSYEQYF. The CDR3 DNA sequence: TGTGCCAGTAGACACCGGGACAGGCGGTCCTACGAGCAGTACTTC.

The rearrangement uses TRBV3-1 and TRBJ1-2; D gene unclear. With 2 bases removed from V and 8 bases from J, the gap between germline ends came to 12 bases. CDR1 is LGHDT and CDR2 is YNNKEL in the germline V gene (reference sequence). The CDR3 has 13 amino acids. CDR3 sequence (DNA): TGTGCCAGCAGCCAACAGCCCTTGGGGGGCTACACCTTC. It translates to CASSQQPLGGYTF.

The gene calls are TRBV3-1 and TRBJ1-4; a possible D gene is TRBD1 (6 bases). V lost 6 bases, J lost 7 bases, and 15 bases lay in between. CDR1 and CDR2 from the germline V gene are LGHDT and YNNKEL (reference sequence). This CDR3 region has 14 residues. CDR3 sequence reads: CASSNRVEREKLFF. The CDR3 coding sequence is TGTGCCAGCAGTAACAGGGTTGAACGTGAAAAACTGTTTTTT.

The chain uses TRBV27 and TRBJ2-7, with TRBD1 matching over 11 bases. Looked up from germline, CDR1 is MNHEY and CDR2 is SMNVEV (reference sequence). The CDR3 is made up of 18 amino acids. V shed 5 bases, J shed 1 base, and the junction held 13 bases outside the gene matches. The CDR3 here is CASSPTSWTGGASYEQYV. The CDR3 nucleotides are TGTGCCAGCAGTCCAACTTCATGGACAGGGGGCGCGTCCTACGAGCAGTACGTC.

V is TRBV7-2 and J is TRBJ2-5; no definite D call. Trimming took 1 base from V and 3 from J, leaving 12 bases between them. This CDR3 has 15 residues. The V gene's germline CDR1 is SGHTA and CDR2 FQGNSA. CDR3 nucleotides: TGTGCCAGCAGCTTAGATCCCCACAGAAAAGAGACCCAGTACTTC. It translates to CASSLDPHRKETQYF.

V is TRBV30 and J is TRBJ2-2; a weak D match, TRBD2 (6 bases). Germline V lookup: CDR1 GTSNPN, CDR2 SVGIG (reference sequence). The CDR3 length is 13 residues. V dropped 3 bases and J dropped 1 base, with 6 bases sitting between them. The DNA for the CDR3 is TGTGCCTGGAGGCGGGGGAACACCGGGGAGCTGTTTTTT. Its protein product is CAWRRGNTGELFF.

This chain links TRBV19 with TRBJ2-1; 9 positions agree with TRBD2. Per germline, CDR1 LNHDA and CDR2 SQIVND (reference sequence). Trimming at V came to 9 bases and at J to 4 bases, leaving 7 bases not matched to a gene. This CDR3 has 14 amino acids. The CDR3 DNA reads TGTGCCAGGGGAATAGCGGGAGTATACAATGAGCAGTTCTTC. Its protein is CARGIAGVYNEQFF.

This CDR3 reads CASSSSQGRPQETQYF. CDR3 in DNA: TGTGCCAGCAGCTCATCACAGGGACGACCCCAAGAGACCCAGTACTTC. The chain combines TRBV5-6 with TRBJ2-5; possible D gene TRBD1, 6 bases. CDR1 SGHDT and CDR2 YYEEEE come from the germline V gene. CDR3 length equals 16 residues. The V end lost 3 bases, the J end lost 1 base, and 16 bases lay between the germline ends.

The chain has TRBV20-1 and TRBJ1-2; maybe TRBD1 (6 bases). The germline CDR1 and CDR2 sequences are DFQATT and SNEGSKA (reference sequence). Trimming removed 5 bases from V and 4 bases from J, with 20 bases in between. The CDR3 length is 15 residues. CDR3 loop: CSADHRDTDPYGYTF. Here the CDR3 DNA reads TGCAGTGCTGACCACCGGGACACCGATCCCTATGGCTACACCTTC.

This chain uses TRBV24-1 with TRBJ2-1, with D possibly matching TRBD1 (8 bases). Germline V gives CDR1 KGHDR, CDR2 SFDVKD. Trimming left V 3 bases short and J 6 bases short, with 14 bases between. This CDR3 is 15 amino acids long. CDR3 sequence: CATSDGQGGINEQFF. CDR3 nucleotide sequence: TGTGCCACCAGTGATGGACAGGGAGGGATCAATGAGCAGTTCTTC.

The genes are TRBV7-9 and TRBJ1-6, with TRBD1 matching 7 bases. V gave up 4 bases and J gave up 6 bases; unmatched junction bases: 9. Germline V CDR1 and CDR2: SEHNR, FQNEAQ (reference sequence). This CDR3 is built from 16 residues. In DNA form, the CDR3 reads TGTGCCAGCAGCTCGACAGGGAAGCGGATTAATTCACCCCTCCACTTT. This encodes CASSSTGKRINSPLHF.

The chain joins TRBV30 to TRBJ1-1, with D possibly matching TRBD1 (5 bases). The germline V gene encodes CDR1 GTSNPN and CDR2 SVGIG (reference sequence). The CDR3 loop spans 12 amino acids. V lost 2 bases, J lost 5 bases, and 9 bases lay in between. Here the CDR3 reads CAWSRRGTEAFF. The DNA for the CDR3 is TGTGCCTGGAGTCGAAGGGGAACTGAAGCTTTCTTT.

This CDR3 is CASSTGTGSVGYTF. The CDR3 nucleotides are TGCGCCAGCAGCACCGGGACAGGGTCGGTTGGCTACACCTTC. J is TRBJ1-2 and V is TRBV5-1; 9 positions match TRBD1. The CDR3 loop spans 14 amino acids. J was trimmed by 7 bases and V by 4 bases; bases with no gene match: 8. In germline, CDR1 is SGHRS, CDR2 YFSETQ.

This clonotype came up once. J is TRBJ2-2 and V is TRBV3-1; 8 nucleotides match TRBD1. This CDR3 region has 16 residues. CDR1 LGHDT and CDR2 YNNKEL come from the germline V gene (reference sequence). Trimming at V came to 5 bases and at J to 2 bases, leaving 7 bases not matched to a gene. The CDR3 coding sequence is TGTGCCAGCAGCTTGAGACAGGGGCGAAACACCGGGGAGCTGTTTTTT. It yields the protein CASSLRQGRNTGELFF.

A word on this clonotype: At one of its ends the junction is not consistent with the germline gene, which may arise from a read error. The chain recombines TRBV12-3 or TRBV12-4 with TRBJ1-2; D ambiguous. The CDR3 is 11 amino acids. The DNA of the CDR3 is TGTGACAGCAGTTTATTGTATGGCTACACCTTC. The encoded protein is CDSSLLYGYTF.

CDR3 sequence: CSADRTSGGQETQYF. The CDR3 DNA sequence: TGCAGTGCGGACAGGACTAGCGGGGGGCAAGAGACCCAGTACTTC. V and J are TRBV20-1 and TRBJ2-5, with 14 bases matching TRBD2. Germline V lookup: CDR1 DFQATT, CDR2 SNEGSKA (reference sequence). With V trimmed by 6 bases and J by 2 bases, 5 bases remained unmatched. This CDR3 contains 15 residues.

The chain has TRBV7-9 and TRBJ1-5, with a weak D call TRBD1 (5 bases). The V gene lost 5 bases and the J gene lost 3 bases, with 17 bases spanning the gap. The CDR3 runs to 16 residues. Germline V gene data show CDR1 as SEHNR and CDR2 as FQNEAQ (reference sequence). CDR3: CASSPPWGRVNQPQHF. The CDR3, as DNA: TGTGCCAGCAGCCCCCCGTGGGGGAGGGTCAATCAGCCCCAGCATTTT.